These 22 T cell receptor beta chains originate from one sample sequenced in a study of shared T cell receptors in the human thymus. The assay was immunoSEQ multiplex PCR, and TCRdb's table has in-frame clones only and misses some. The table includes about 660,000 clones, approximately 90% detected once. These data also formed part of another study, on human thymus T cells.

The sample was thymocytes. The origin of the receptors is a boy in the first two years of life with a congenital heart defect.

The genes are TRBV6-4 and TRBJ1-5; D is undetermined. CDR1 is MRHNA and CDR2 is SNTAGT in the germline V gene. This CDR3 spans 13 amino acids. The ends were cut back, 5 bases at V and 4 bases at J, with 9 bases in the middle. Written as DNA, the CDR3 is TGTGCCAGCAGTAACAGCTATAATCAGCCCCAGCATTTT. It yields the protein CASSNSYNQPQHF.

V gene TRBV19 combines with J gene TRBJ2-5; 9 bases fit TRBD1. Germline CDR1 reads LNHDA; CDR2 reads SQIVND (reference sequence). This CDR3 spans 15 amino acids. V lost 6 bases, J lost 5 bases, and 10 bases stayed unmatched. The CDR3 DNA reads as TGTGCCAGTAGAAGACAGGGGGAAGGAGGGGAGACCCAGTACTTC. This encodes CASRRQGEGGETQYF. Complete variable domain (other parts from reference TRBV19 and TRBJ2-5): DGGITQSPKYLFRKEGQNVTLSCEQNLNHDAMYWYRQDPGQGLRLIYYSQIVNDFQKGDIAEGYSVSREKKESFPLTVTSAQKNPTAFYLCASRRQGEGGETQYFGPGTRLLVL.

CDR3 DNA: TGTGCCAGCAGCCCCCGGGTGGGAGAGACCCAGTACTTC. This encodes CASSPRVGETQYF. V is TRBV5-8 and J is TRBJ2-5, with D hard to call. The V end lost 4 bases, the J end lost 4 bases, and 11 bases lay between the germline ends. This CDR3 is 13 amino acids long. Germline loops: CDR1 SGHTS, CDR2 YDEGEE.

This sequence joins TRBV27 and TRBJ2-5, with D maybe TRBD2 (6 bases). The CDR3 sequence is 18 residues long. The germline gives CDR1 MNHEY, CDR2 SMNVEV (reference sequence). Deletions cut 5 bases from V and 1 base from J, with 23 bases between. CDR3 protein: CASSPSGPSADPQETQYF. CDR3 bases: TGTGCCAGCAGTCCCTCGGGTCCTAGCGCCGACCCCCAAGAGACCCAGTACTTC.

This chain connects TRBV28 to TRBJ2-1, with 8 positions matching TRBD1. CDR1 is MDHEN, CDR2 SYDVKM, per germline. V lost 4 bases, J lost 9 bases, and 11 bases stayed unmatched. The CDR3 extends over 15 amino acids. The chain's CDR3 is CASSSSGQARSEQFF. CDR3 bases: TGTGCCAGCAGTTCCTCGGGACAGGCACGGAGTGAGCAGTTCTTC.

This clone appeared once. The J gene is TRBJ1-2, the V gene TRBV23-1; the D is unclear. Being an ORF, TRBV23-1 has a function that is uncertain. Trimming removed 7 bases from V and 4 bases from J, with 13 bases in between. The CDR3 extends over 13 amino acids. CDR3 sequence: CASTDRTGYGYTF. DNA of the CDR3: TGCGCCAGCACTGATCGTACGGGCTATGGCTACACCTTC.

The chain couples TRBV4-1 to TRBJ2-1, with D perhaps TRBD2 (5 bases). This CDR3 is 16 amino acids long. Germline CDR1 and CDR2: MGHRA and YSYEKL. V lost 3 bases, J lost 0 bases, and 12 bases lay in between. In DNA, the CDR3 is TGCGCCAGCAGCCACCACGGGGAAAGCTCCTACAATGAGCAGTTCTTC. Its protein is CASSHHGESSYNEQFF.

The CDR3 DNA reads as TGCAGTGCTAGGGGGCATGATGAGCAGTTCTTC. It is translated as CSARGHDEQFF. The V call is TRBV20-1, the J call TRBJ2-1; possible D gene TRBD1, 5 bases. Germline CDR1 DFQATT, CDR2 SNEGSKA (reference sequence). CDR3 length: 11 residues. The germline V and J ends were trimmed by 3 bases and 8 bases, with 8 bases remaining between them.

CDR3 protein: CASSLGAGRNQPQHF. The CDR3 nucleotides read TGTGCCAGCAGCTTAGGGGCAGGGAGGAATCAGCCCCAGCATTTT. J is TRBJ1-5 and V is TRBV11-2, with a weak D call TRBD1 (5 bases). The germline gives CDR1 SGHAT, CDR2 FQNNGV. Deletions cut 1 base from V and 4 bases from J, with 11 bases between. The CDR3 length is 15 residues.

The chain has TRBV5-6 and TRBJ2-5; TRBD1 matches 7 bases. This CDR3 is built from 15 residues. Germline loops: CDR1 SGHDT, CDR2 YYEEEE. The trim removed 4 bases at V and 2 bases at J, leaving 8 bases unmatched. CDR3 region: CASSPRGRGQETQYF. In DNA, the CDR3 is TGTGCCAGCAGCCCTAGGGGGCGAGGTCAAGAGACCCAGTACTTC.

This clone was found a few times. The chain employs TRBV6-6 and TRBJ1-3, with a possible D match to TRBD1 (6 bases). Germline V gene data show CDR1 as MNHNY and CDR2 as SVGAGI (reference sequence). With 9 bases removed from V and 5 bases from J, the gap between germline ends came to 8 bases. The CDR3 covers 11 residues. CDR3 amino acids: CASRDRNTIYF. The CDR3 bases are TGTGCCAGTAGGGACAGAAACACCATATATTTT.

The chain joins TRBV29-1 to TRBJ2-5, with a possible D match to TRBD1 (6 bases). The CDR3 loop spans 14 amino acids. The ends were cut back, 2 bases at V and 5 bases at J, with 15 bases in the middle. CDR1 is SQVTM and CDR2 is ANQGSEA in the germline V gene. The CDR3 reads CSVEIHPRGETQYF. CDR3 sequence (DNA): TGCAGCGTTGAAATACACCCGAGGGGGGAGACCCAGTACTTC.

The J gene is TRBJ2-7, the V gene TRBV6-5; D is uncertain. The germline gives CDR1 MNHEY, CDR2 SVGAGI. V gave up 2 bases and J gave up 4 bases, with 15 bases separating them. The CDR3 consists of 15 residues. Here the CDR3 reads CASSYGHKPDYEQYF. The CDR3 bases are TGTGCCAGCAGTTACGGGCACAAGCCCGATTACGAGCAGTACTTC.

The sample holds a few counts of this clone. This chain connects TRBV7-8 to TRBJ2-3; 12 positions agree with TRBD2. The V and J ends lost 5 bases and 2 bases, in that order; junction bases with no gene match: 5. The CDR3 extends over 16 amino acids. Germline-derived CDR1 and CDR2 are SGHVS and FQNEAQ. Here the CDR3 DNA reads TGTGCCAGCAGCCCGAGGACTAGCGGGACCACAGATACGCAGTATTTT. Translating it yields CASSPRTSGTTDTQYF.

The chain couples TRBV6-1 to TRBJ2-3; 9 bases line up with TRBD1. CDR1 and CDR2 (germline): MNHNS, SASEGT. CDR3 length: 15 amino acids. With 4 bases clipped from V and 0 bases from J, the junction kept 2 bases outside the gene matches. In nucleotides, the CDR3 is TGTGCCAGCAGTGTGGGACAGGGCAGCACAGATACGCAGTATTTT. Encoded protein: CASSVGQGSTDTQYF.

The chain uses TRBV4-2 and TRBJ2-2; 12 nucleotides line up with TRBD2. The germline V gene has CDR1 LGHNA and CDR2 YNFKEQ. V was clipped by 1 base and J by 8 bases; unmatched bases: 8. The CDR3 loop spans 17 amino acids. The DNA for the CDR3 is TGTGCCAGCAGCCAAGGGGGACTAGCGGGCACCCGGGGGGAGCTGTTTTTT. It codes for CASSQGGLAGTRGELFF.

The count of this clone is one. J is TRBJ1-4 and V is TRBV7-9, with D possibly matching TRBD1 (6 bases). Germline CDR1 reads SEHNR; CDR2 reads FQNEAQ (reference sequence). V was pared by 8 bases and J by 7 bases, with 11 bases between. This CDR3 spans 12 amino acids. The CDR3 sequence: CASGKGVEKLFF. The CDR3 DNA follows: TGTGCCAGCGGAAAGGGGGTTGAAAAACTGTTTTTT.

V usage is TRBV5-1 and J usage is TRBJ2-7, with D perhaps matching TRBD2 (5 bases). There are 14 residues in the CDR3. Between the trimmed V and J ends, which lost 2 bases and 0 bases, there was a span of 9 bases. Per germline, CDR1 SGHRS and CDR2 YFSETQ. The CDR3 loop reads CASSFGADSYEQYF. CDR3 in DNA: TGCGCCAGCAGCTTCGGAGCGGACTCCTACGAGCAGTACTTC.

The rearrangement uses TRBV13 and TRBJ2-3; 12 bases fit TRBD2. The CDR3 runs to 20 residues. CDR1 is PRHDT, CDR2 FYEKMQ, per germline (reference sequence). V was clipped by 2 bases and J by 0 bases; unmatched bases: 12. CDR3 DNA sequence: TGTGCCAGCAGCTTAAACCCCCCTAGCGGGAGGGCCCTAAGCACAGATACGCAGTATTTT. Amino acids: CASSLNPPSGRALSTDTQYF.

The chain links TRBV27 to TRBJ2-5; 12 bases match TRBD2. V lost 3 bases and J lost 8; bases outside the gene matches: 4. Germline V gives CDR1 MNHEY, CDR2 SMNVEV (reference sequence). This CDR3 is built from 14 residues. The DNA for the CDR3 is TGTGCCAGCAGTTTCCGACTAGCGGGAGCAACCCAGTACTTC. Protein: CASSFRLAGATQYF.

The chain carries TRBV9 and TRBJ2-3, with a weak D call TRBD2 (6 bases). The germline V gene encodes CDR1 SGDLS and CDR2 YYNGEE. The CDR3 spans 16 residues. V lost 3 bases to trimming and J lost 2 bases, with 16 bases between them. CDR3 protein: CASSGPRDFITDTQYF. CDR3 coding DNA: TGTGCCAGCAGCGGACCCAGGGACTTCATCACAGATACGCAGTATTTT. The full variable domain, its missing parts supplied by reference TRBV9 and TRBJ2-3, is DSGVTQTPKHLITATGQRVTLRCSPRSGDLSVYWYQQSLDQGLQFLIQYYNGEERAKGNILERFSAQQFPDLHSELNLSSLELGDSALYFCASSGPRDFITDTQYFGPGTRLTVL.

The chain links TRBV6-5 to TRBJ2-7, with 9 bases fitting TRBD1. CDR3 length: 13 residues. V lost 5 bases to trimming and J lost 5 bases; unmatched junction nucleotides: 4. CDR1 is MNHEY and CDR2 is SVGAGI in the germline V gene. In DNA, the CDR3 is TGTGCCAGCAGTGGGACAGGGCCCCACGAGCAGTACTTC. It encodes CASSGTGPHEQYF.